This paragraph reports one T cell receptor beta chain. Its antigen is still unknown. Clones were sequenced by immunoSEQ multiplex PCR, and TCRdb holds only the in-frame ones, with some missing. The table records 300,000 to 350,000 clones, around 88% of them present only once. The CDR3 has 14 amino acids. V lost 6 bases and J 5 bases, leaving 14 bases between the germline ends. Germline CDR1 reads SEHNR; CDR2 reads FQNEAQ (reference sequence). Stated treatment: some 20 received Ad26.COV2.S at low or high dose, single or two shots; several received placebo; per-sample allocation not given. Samples came from day 63 after the first vaccine or placebo injection. The data derive from a study of Ad26.COV2.S vaccination and SARS-CoV-2 variants. About the study: Donor joined the COV1001 Ad26.COV2.S trial arm. Ad26.COV2.S, an intramuscular injection, was given once or twice 56 days apart.

Regarding the study as a whole: Vaccine and placebo groups showed comparable non-spike TCR breadth. Substantial breadth in spike-specific CD8+ and CD4+ T cell responses was reportedly seen after vaccination.

The sequenced sample was peripheral blood, obtained in a trial of Ad26.COV2.S vaccine versus placebo. The rearrangement joins TRBV7-9 to TRBJ2-1; D remains unclear. This TCR came from a person between 18 and 60 years old who received the Ad26.COV2.S COVID-19 vaccine or a placebo. CDR3 loop: CASSRIDSHNEQFF. CDR3 nucleotide sequence: TGTGCCAGCAGTCGAATCGACTCACACAATGAGCAGTTCTTC.